This entry lists 29 T cell receptor beta chains sequenced from one sample in a study of blood T cell repertoires in COVID-19. Sequencing used immunoSEQ multiplex PCR; TCRdb keeps in-frame clones, though not all of them. The table has around 160,000 clones, 81% seen once. What was sequenced was peripheral blood. The receptors originated from a human donor with acute or convalescent COVID-19. The donor label of this sample is uncertain.

The rearrangement joins TRBV6-5 to TRBJ2-1; 7 positions match TRBD2. Germline V gene sequence: CDR1 MNHEY, CDR2 SVGAGI. The CDR3 is made up of 15 amino acids. Unmatched junction bases numbered 15, after V lost 6 bases and J lost 10 bases. The CDR3 DNA sequence: TGTGCCAGCAGCCTAACCCTCCGGGGCGGGGGAGAGCAGTTCTTC. Translating gives CASSLTLRGGGEQFF.

This clone turned up a few times. The V call is TRBV13, the J call TRBJ1-1, with 7 bases matching TRBD1. The CDR3 has 15 residues. CDR1 and CDR2 (germline): PRHDT, FYEKMQ (reference sequence). V was pared by 6 bases and J by 4 bases, with 11 bases of the junction left unmatched. As DNA, the CDR3 is TGTGCCAGCAGTTTCCAGGGGGGAGGTGCCACTGAAGCTTTCTTT. Its translation is CASSFQGGGATEAFF.

The sample holds a few counts of this clone. The rearrangement links TRBV5-4 to TRBJ1-4; perhaps TRBD1 as D (6 bases). V was trimmed by 2 bases and J by 3 bases, leaving 17 bases between them. The CDR3 loop spans 17 amino acids. Germline values: CDR1 SGHNT, CDR2 YYREEE (reference sequence). The CDR3 reads CASSFTGGVFSNEKLFF. The CDR3 nucleotides read TGTGCCAGCAGCTTTACTGGGGGCGTTTTCTCTAATGAAAAACTGTTTTTT.

The gene calls are TRBV6-5 and TRBJ1-2; TRBD1 is a possible D gene (5 bases). The CDR3 is 13 amino acids. The V end was cut by 5 bases, the J end by 2 bases, with 9 bases between. CDR1 and CDR2 (germline): MNHEY, SVGAGI. CDR3 in DNA: TGTGCCAGCAGTCCCCGACAGAACTATGGCTACACCTTC. The encoded protein is CASSPRQNYGYTF.

This clone was seen just once. This CDR3 reads CASIPLPGLILHSNQPQHF. The CDR3 DNA reads as TGTGCCAGCATCCCTTTACCGGGACTCATTCTGCACAGCAATCAGCCCCAGCATTTT. The chain carries TRBV27 and TRBJ1-5, with TRBD1 as a possible D gene (5 bases). CDR3 length equals 19 residues. Trimming took off 7 bases at V and 1 base at J, with 26 bases between the two ends. Germline values: CDR1 MNHEY, CDR2 SMNVEV (reference sequence).

The chain joins TRBV5-6 to TRBJ1-5; D uncertain. V was shortened by 3 bases and J by 2 bases, with 12 bases between the two germline ends. The CDR3 has 15 residues. Germline V gives CDR1 SGHDT, CDR2 YYEEEE. CDR3 in DNA: TGTGCCAGCAGCTCCCGGGAGCTTGGCAATCAGCCCCAGCATTTT. Translation gives CASSSRELGNQPQHF.

The CDR3 region has the DNA TGTGCCACCAGTGATGGGGCCGCGAGCCTCTACGAGCAGTACTTC. It specifies CATSDGAASLYEQYF. The genes are TRBV24-1 and TRBJ2-7, with D maybe TRBD1 (5 bases). From germline, CDR1 is KGHDR and CDR2 SFDVKD. The CDR3 length is 15 residues. V gave up 3 bases and J gave up 3 bases, with 14 bases separating them.

The chain joins TRBV9 to TRBJ1-2; a possible D gene is TRBD1 (5 bases). Germline CDR1 is SGDLS and CDR2 is YYNGEE. V was trimmed by 0 bases and J by 1 base, leaving 13 bases between them. The CDR3 contains 16 residues. CDR3 bases: TGTGCCAGCAGCGTAGCGAGAGACAGTTATAACTATGGCTACACCTTC. This sequence encodes CASSVARDSYNYGYTF.

There are many counts of this clone. The chain uses TRBV7-6 and TRBJ2-7, with 8 nucleotides matching TRBD2. This CDR3 has 15 amino acids. Trimming took 1 base from V and 2 from J; bases not matched to a gene: 4. Germline-derived CDR1 and CDR2 are SGHVS and FNYEAQ. Here the CDR3 DNA reads TGTGCCAGCAGCTTAGGGGCGGGGGGCACCTACGAGCAGTACTTC. This encodes CASSLGAGGTYEQYF.

The chain is built from TRBV6-6 and TRBJ1-6; possibly TRBD1 for D (6 bases). Per germline, CDR1 MNHNY and CDR2 SVGAGI (reference sequence). The CDR3 is 17 residues long. V lost 5 bases and J lost 8, with 22 bases in between. Written as DNA, the CDR3 is TGTGCCAGCAGTCACACCAAGGGGGTCGGCTCAGATTCACCCCTCCACTTT. Protein sequence: CASSHTKGVGSDSPLHF.

Only a few counts were recorded for this clone. The chain uses TRBV6-2 or TRBV6-3 and TRBJ1-1, with D uncertain. The CDR3 has 11 amino acids. V dropped 4 bases and J dropped 4 bases, with 4 bases sitting between them. Germline assignment: CDR1 MNHEY and CDR2 SVGEGT. The CDR3: CASSSGTEAFF. The CDR3 bases are TGTGCCAGCAGTTCGGGCACTGAAGCTTTCTTT.

The chain employs TRBV27 and TRBJ2-2, with D perhaps matching TRBD1 (6 bases). With 5 bases removed from V and 2 bases from J, the gap between germline ends came to 9 bases. Germline CDR1 is MNHEY and CDR2 is SMNVEV (reference sequence). The CDR3 totals 14 residues. CDR3 DNA: TGTGCCAGCAGTATCGGGACAAACACCGGGGAGCTGTTTTTT. It specifies CASSIGTNTGELFF.

The rearrangement joins TRBV19 to TRBJ1-1, with D unresolved. V lost 3 bases and J 1 base, leaving 9 bases between the germline ends. Germline V CDR1 and CDR2: LNHDA, SQIVND (reference sequence). The CDR3 extends over 14 amino acids. This CDR3 is CASSILVRNTEAFF. CDR3 DNA: TGTGCCAGTAGTATTTTGGTGAGGAACACTGAAGCTTTCTTT.

This sequence joins TRBV19 and TRBJ1-5; 8 bases are a match to TRBD1. This CDR3 comprises 15 residues. Germline V gene lookup returns CDR1 LNHDA and CDR2 SQIVND (reference sequence). V lost 4 bases and J lost 7; bases outside the gene matches: 9. CDR3 protein: CASSTLGGQVQPQHF. In DNA, the CDR3 is TGTGCCAGTAGTACCCTGGGGGGACAGGTGCAGCCCCAGCATTTT.

This clone was seen a single time. This chain joins TRBV13 and TRBJ1-2; 8 bases agree with TRBD1. The CDR3 covers 17 residues. Germline-derived CDR1 and CDR2 are PRHDT and FYEKMQ (reference sequence). The junction had 13 bases not matched to a gene; V was cut back by 1 base and J by 6 bases. CDR3 DNA sequence: TGTGCCAGCAGCTTAGAAATCGATGCGCAGGGGGCGAATGGCTACACCTTC. This encodes CASSLEIDAQGANGYTF.

As for this clone: Other nucleotide sequences from this sample produce the same CDR3. The genes are TRBV6-5 and TRBJ1-1, with D possibly TRBD1 on 5 matching bases. Germline lookup yields CDR1 MNHEY and CDR2 SVGAGI. V lost 5 bases and J lost 1, with 11 bases in between. The length of the CDR3 is 14 residues. CDR3 in DNA: TGTGCCAGCAGTCCCTCGGGGGGGAACACTGAAGCTTTCTTT. Protein sequence: CASSPSGGNTEAFF.

The rearrangement uses TRBV5-1 and TRBJ2-2, with D tentatively TRBD2 (6 bases). Germline V gene data show CDR1 as SGHRS and CDR2 as YFSETQ. CDR3 size: 14 residues. Between the trimmed V and J ends, which lost 6 bases and 8 bases, there was a span of 17 bases. Here the CDR3 DNA reads TGCGCCAGCACCACCCAGGAGGGGACGGGGGAGCTGTTTTTT. Translation: CASTTQEGTGELFF.

V usage is TRBV5-5 and J usage is TRBJ1-2, with TRBD1 as a possible D gene (5 bases). The V end lost 2 bases, the J end lost 2 bases, and 13 bases lay between the germline ends. The CDR3 runs 15 residues. From germline, CDR1 is SGHKS and CDR2 YYEKEE (reference sequence). The CDR3 sequence is CASSFQGSLNYGYTF. DNA for the CDR3: TGTGCCAGCAGCTTTCAGGGAAGCTTGAACTATGGCTACACCTTC.

V gene TRBV7-9 combines with J gene TRBJ1-2, with 7 bases that match TRBD1. Trimming at V came to 4 bases and at J to 3 bases, leaving 2 bases not matched to a gene. CDR1 and CDR2 (germline): SEHNR, FQNEAQ (reference sequence). CDR3 size: 13 residues. The CDR3 sequence is CASSYRGYYGYTF. CDR3 DNA: TGTGCCAGCAGCTACAGGGGATACTATGGCTACACCTTC.

The V call is TRBV19, the J call TRBJ2-7, with 9 bases identical to TRBD1. Germline V gene data show CDR1 as LNHDA and CDR2 as SQIVND (reference sequence). The CDR3 contains 14 residues. V shed 6 bases, J shed 4 bases, and the junction held 7 bases outside the gene matches. The CDR3 nucleotides read TGTGCCAGTAGCTACTTGACAGGGGGGTACGAGCAGTACTTC. Its translation: CASSYLTGGYEQYF.

The rearrangement joins TRBV5-6 to TRBJ1-2; no clear D. Trimming removed 3 bases from V and 8 bases from J, with 11 bases in between. This CDR3 spans 12 amino acids. Germline CDR1 SGHDT, CDR2 YYEEEE. The CDR3 reads CASSWKPGGYTF. DNA for the CDR3: TGTGCCAGCAGCTGGAAACCCGGGGGCTACACCTTC.

The V and J genes are TRBV10-2 and TRBJ1-3; weak D call: TRBD1 (5 bases). The CDR3 consists of 12 residues. Germline CDR1 WSHSY, CDR2 SAAADI. V was clipped by 6 bases and J by 7 bases, with 10 bases between them. The chain's CDR3 is CASRSGGNTIYF. CDR3 DNA: TGCGCCAGCAGGAGTGGGGGGAACACCATATATTTT.

The chain has TRBV5-1 and TRBJ1-2, with 9 bases matching TRBD1. V was clipped by 1 base and J by 5 bases; unmatched bases: 3. Germline CDR1 reads SGHRS; CDR2 reads YFSETQ. The CDR3 is 14 amino acids. This chain's CDR3 is CASSLNRGLYGYTF. Written as DNA, the CDR3 is TGCGCCAGCAGCTTGAACAGGGGGCTGTATGGCTACACCTTC.

The chain recombines TRBV19 with TRBJ2-1; 9 bases align to TRBD2. Germline V gene lookup returns CDR1 LNHDA and CDR2 SQIVND (reference sequence). This CDR3 comprises 16 residues. The J segment lost 6 bases and the V segment lost 4 bases, leaving 10 bases of the junction unmatched. The CDR3 region is CASSTPRRAGGNEQFF. CDR3 nucleotide sequence: TGTGCCAGTAGTACCCCCCGGCGAGCGGGGGGCAATGAGCAGTTCTTC.

The chain uses TRBV7-9 and TRBJ1-1, with 8 bases fitting TRBD1. V shed 1 base, J shed 2 bases, and the junction held 3 bases outside the gene matches. There are 15 residues in the CDR3. The germline CDR1 and CDR2 sequences are SEHNR and FQNEAQ (reference sequence). The CDR3 region is CASSLGGQGNTEAFF. CDR3 nucleotide sequence: TGTGCCAGCAGCTTAGGCGGACAGGGTAACACTGAAGCTTTCTTT.

This clone was observed a handful of times. V is TRBV7-9 and J is TRBJ2-6; maybe TRBD1 (6 bases). The CDR3 sequence is 18 residues long. V gave up 0 bases and J gave up 4 bases, with 16 bases separating them. CDR1 is SEHNR, CDR2 FQNEAQ, per germline (reference sequence). The CDR3 coding sequence is TGTGCCAGCAGCTTAGCGCATCAGGGGCGAGCCGGGGCCAACGTCCTGACTTTC. This codes for CASSLAHQGRAGANVLTF.

This chain connects TRBV5-1 to TRBJ1-1; tentatively, D is TRBD1 (5 bases). The CDR3 totals 15 residues. Trimming took 0 bases from V and 5 from J, leaving 14 bases between them. CDR1 is SGHRS and CDR2 is YFSETQ in the germline V gene. This CDR3 reads CASSLAQVGGTEAFF. The CDR3 region has the DNA TGCGCCAGCAGCTTGGCCCAAGTTGGGGGGACTGAAGCTTTCTTT. Based on the CDR3 plus reference TRBV5-1 and TRBJ1-1, the full variable domain is KAGVTQTPRYLIKTRGQQVTLSCSPISGHRSVSWYQQTPGQGLQFLFEYFSETQRNKGNFPGRFSGRQFSNSRSEMNVSTLELGDSALYLCASSLAQVGGTEAFFGQGTRLTVV.

This clone showed up just once. CDR3 in amino acids: CAWRLRGGTEAFF. The CDR3 coding sequence is TGTGCCTGGAGGCTCAGGGGCGGCACTGAAGCTTTCTTT. The V and J genes are TRBV30 and TRBJ1-1; weak D call: TRBD1 (6 bases). The CDR3 has 13 residues. V lost 3 bases and J lost 4, with 12 bases in between. Germline V CDR1 and CDR2: GTSNPN, SVGIG (reference sequence).

The chain has TRBV5-4 and TRBJ2-7; TRBD1 matches 7 bases. The CDR3 has 16 residues. Germline trimming cut 0 bases from V and 0 bases from J; bases unmatched to any gene: 6. Germline values: CDR1 SGHNT, CDR2 YYREEE (reference sequence). DNA for the CDR3: TGTGCCAGCAGCTTGGTTGTCAGGGGGTTCTCCTACGAGCAGTACTTC. Protein sequence: CASSLVVRGFSYEQYF.